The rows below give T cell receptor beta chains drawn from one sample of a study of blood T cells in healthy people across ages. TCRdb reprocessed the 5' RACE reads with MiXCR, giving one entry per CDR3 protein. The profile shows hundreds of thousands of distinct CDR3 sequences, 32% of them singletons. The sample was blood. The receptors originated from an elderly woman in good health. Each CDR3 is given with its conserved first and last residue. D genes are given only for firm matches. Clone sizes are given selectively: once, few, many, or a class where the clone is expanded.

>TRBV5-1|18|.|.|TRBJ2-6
TGCGCCAGCAGCCAAGGGTCAGAATCCCCATCTGGGGCCAACGTCCTGACTTTC
CASSQGSESPSGANVLTF
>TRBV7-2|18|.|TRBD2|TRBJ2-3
TGTGCCAGCAGCTTAGCGCCCCGGACTAGCGGGGACACAGATACGCAGTATTTT
CASSLAPRTSGDTDTQYF
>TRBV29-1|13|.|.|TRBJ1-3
TGCAGTATATTGGGGGGCTCTGGAAACACCATATATTTT
CSILGGSGNTIYF
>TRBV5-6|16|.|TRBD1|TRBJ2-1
TGTGCCAGCGGCTCCCGACTGGACAGGGAAGGGGCTGAGCAGTTCTTC
CASGSRLDREGAEQFF
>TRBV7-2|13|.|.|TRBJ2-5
TGTGCCAGCAGCTTAAGGGTTTCAGAGACCCAGTACTTC
CASSLRVSETQYF
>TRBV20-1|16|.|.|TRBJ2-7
TGCAGTGCTAGAGTACCCTTCGGGGGTGCGCCTCTCGAGCAGTACTTC
CSARVPFGGAPLEQYF
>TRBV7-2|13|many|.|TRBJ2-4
TGTGCCAGCAGCTTGGAGGGGAAGGGCATTCAGTACTTC
CASSLEGKGIQYF
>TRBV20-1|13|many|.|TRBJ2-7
TGCAGTGCTCCCTCGGGGGCGACTTACGAGCAGTACTTC
CSAPSGATYEQYF
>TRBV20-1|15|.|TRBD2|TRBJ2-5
TGCAGTGCTAGAGCGGCTAGCGGTCTCCAAGAGACCCAGTACTTC
CSARAASGLQETQYF
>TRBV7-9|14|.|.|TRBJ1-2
TGTGCCAGCAGCCCCGGGGGCCGCTACTATGGCTACACCTTC
CASSPGGRYYGYTF
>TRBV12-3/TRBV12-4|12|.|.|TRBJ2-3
TGTGCCAGCAGTTTAGGGTCAGATATGCAATATTTT
CASSLGSDMQYF
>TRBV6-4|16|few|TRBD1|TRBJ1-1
TGTGCCAGCAGTGGACAAAGTCGGACAGGCAAGGCTGAAGCTTTCTTT
CASSGQSRTGKAEAFF
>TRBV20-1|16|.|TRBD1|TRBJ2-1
TGCAGTGCTAGATCCCCGACAGGGGTAAGGGGCAATGAGCAGTTCTTC
CSARSPTGVRGNEQFF
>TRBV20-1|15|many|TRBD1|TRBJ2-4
TGCAGTGCAAACCGGGACAGGGGGACGAAAAACATTCAGTACTTC
CSANRDRGTKNIQYF
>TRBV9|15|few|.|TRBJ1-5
TGTGCCAGCAGCGCGGGGCCGGTTAGCAATCAGCCCCAGCATTTT
CASSAGPVSNQPQHF
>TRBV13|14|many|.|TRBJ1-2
TGTGCCAGCAGCCGAGAACGGACGCCCTATGGCTACACCTTC
CASSRERTPYGYTF
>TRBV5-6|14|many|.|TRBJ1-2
TGTGCCAGCAGCGAGCCCACAAATAACTATGGCTACACCTTC
CASSEPTNNYGYTF
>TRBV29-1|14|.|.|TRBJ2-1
TGCAGCGTTGAAATGGGGGGGGGGCGAGAGACCCAGTTCTTC
CSVEMGGGRETQFF
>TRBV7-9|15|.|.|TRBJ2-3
TGTGCCAGCAGGTGGGAAGGTGATTTCACAGATACGCAGTATTTT
CASRWEGDFTDTQYF
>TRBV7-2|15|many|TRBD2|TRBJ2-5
TGTGCCAGCAGCCCCCAGGGACTAGCTAGAGAGACCCAGTACTTC
CASSPQGLARETQYF
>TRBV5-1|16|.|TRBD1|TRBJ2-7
TGCGTCAGCAGCTTCCAGACAGGGATGGTTTCCTACGAGCAGTACTTC
CVSSFQTGMVSYEQYF
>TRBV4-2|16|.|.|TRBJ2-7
TGTGCCAGCAGCCAAGACGGGGATCTATATGGCAATGAGCAGTACTTC
CASSQDGDLYGNEQYF
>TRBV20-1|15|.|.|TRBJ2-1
TGCAGTGCTAGGGGGGCTAGCCGTTGGAGGGAGACCCAGTTCTTC
CSARGASRWRETQFF
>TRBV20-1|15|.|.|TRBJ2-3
TGCAGTGCCAGAGCAGGACACGCTAGCACAGATACGCAGTATTTT
CSARAGHASTDTQYF
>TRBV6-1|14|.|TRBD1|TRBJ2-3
TGTGCCAGCGGAAGGACAGGGGCGGCAGATACGCAGTATTTT
CASGRTGAADTQYF
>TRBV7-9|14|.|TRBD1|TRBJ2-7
TGTGCCAGCAGCGGACAGGGGGGAACCTACGAGCAGTACTTC
CASSGQGGTYEQYF
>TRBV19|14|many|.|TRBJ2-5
TGTGCCAGTAGTATCCCGGGGGGCGGAGAGACCCAGTACTTC
CASSIPGGGETQYF
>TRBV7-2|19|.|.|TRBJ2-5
TGTGCCAGCAGCTTTTTCCCGCGGGTACGGGATCAGGGCAGGGGGACCCAGTACTTC
CASSFFPRVRDQGRGTQYF
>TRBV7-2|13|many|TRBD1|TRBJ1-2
TGTGCCAGCAGGAGGGACAGAGCGAGTGGCTACACCTTC
CASRRDRASGYTF
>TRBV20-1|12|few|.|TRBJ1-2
TGCAGTGCTACCATTACAGCATATGGCTACACCTTC
CSATITAYGYTF
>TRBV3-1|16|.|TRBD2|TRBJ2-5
TGTGCCAGCAGCCGGGGGACTAGCGGCAACTGGGAGACCCAGTACTTC
CASSRGTSGNWETQYF
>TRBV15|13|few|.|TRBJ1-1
TGTGCCACCAGCAAACCGACAGTCCCCGGGGCTTTCTTT
CATSKPTVPGAFF
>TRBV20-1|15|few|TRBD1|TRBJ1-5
TGCAGTGCTGGACATTCAGGGGGCCGCAGTCAGCCCCAGCATTTT
CSAGHSGGRSQPQHF
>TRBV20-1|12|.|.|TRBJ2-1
TGCAGTGCGGAGGGATCCTACAATGAGCAGTTCTTC
CSAEGSYNEQFF
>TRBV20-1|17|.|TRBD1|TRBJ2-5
TGCAGTGCTAGAGACGCTGAGGGCAGGGGGCTTTCGGAGACCCAGTACTTC
CSARDAEGRGLSETQYF
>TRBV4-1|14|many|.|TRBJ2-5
TGCGCCAGCAGCCAAGATGGGAGCAGAGAGACCCAGTACTTC
CASSQDGSRETQYF
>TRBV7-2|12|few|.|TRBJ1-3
TGTGCCAGCAGCCACTACGGAAACACCAGATATTTT
CASSHYGNTRYF
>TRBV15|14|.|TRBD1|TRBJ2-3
TGTGCCACCAGCCGGACAGGTAGCACAGATACGCAGTATTTT
CATSRTGSTDTQYF
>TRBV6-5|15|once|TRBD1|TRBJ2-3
TGTGCCAGCAGTGGACCGGGACAGGGAGCAGATACGCAGTATTTT
CASSGPGQGADTQYF
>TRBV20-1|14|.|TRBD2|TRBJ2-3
TGCAGTGCTAGAGTCGGACTAGCGGGAGATACGCAGTATTTT
CSARVGLAGDTQYF
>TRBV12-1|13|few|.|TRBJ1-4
TGTACCAGCAGGCGTACTCGGGGGGAAAAACTGTTTTTT
CTSRRTRGEKLFF
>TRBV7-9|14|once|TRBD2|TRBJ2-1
TGTGCCAGCAGCCGCGCGGGAGAATTGAATGAGCAGTTCTTC
CASSRAGELNEQFF
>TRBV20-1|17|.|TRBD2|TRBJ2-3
TGCAGTGCGGCGGGACTAGCGGTCGGTGGTCGCACAGATACGCAGTATTTT
CSAAGLAVGGRTDTQYF
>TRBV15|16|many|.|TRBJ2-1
TGTGCCACCAGCAGAGATGCGGGGAGCTCCTACAATGAGCAGTTCTTC
CATSRDAGSSYNEQFF
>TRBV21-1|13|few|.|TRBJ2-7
TGTGCCAGCCAAGGACCAGGGGGCAATGAGCAGTACTTC
CASQGPGGNEQYF